This is a list of T cell receptor beta chains from one sample in a study of human T cells and chemical hapten exposure. One entry per CDR3 protein, called by TCRdb with MiXCR from the RACE reads. Of 150,000 to 200,000 distinct CDR3 sequences in the sample, nearly 30% are singletons; the top ten hold just under 3%. Source: whole blood, taken in connection with sensitization to the hapten diphenylcyclopropenone (DPC). These receptors all come from a woman between 25 and 40 years old with alopecia areata. Some clones in this sample may be carry-over from other donors' samples. Each CDR3 is given with its conserved first and last residue. The D gene is left open where the match is weak. Clone size, where shown, is once, few, many, or a class for clones that have expanded.

j_call d_call clone_size v_call cdr3_nt cdr3_aa
TRBJ2-5 TRBD1 - TRBV5-1 TGCGCCAGCAGCTTTGCGGACAGGGGAGAAGAGACCCAGTACTTC CASSFADRGEETQYF
TRBJ1-2 - - TRBV29-1 TGCAGCGTTGAGGAGCCTACAGTCCGCCATGGCTACACCTTC CSVEEPTVRHGYTF
TRBJ2-5 - - TRBV15 TGTGCCACCAACGAAGCCTACAGGTTGGAGACCCAGTACTTC CATNEAYRLETQYF
TRBJ1-1 - - TRBV18 TGTGCCAGCTCACCTTTAACAGGGAGCAACACTGAAGCTTTCTTT CASSPLTGSNTEAFF
TRBJ1-1 - few TRBV15 TGTGCCACCAGCAGATCCCCGGGCGACACTGAAGCTTTCTTT CATSRSPGDTEAFF
TRBJ2-2 TRBD2 - TRBV9 TGTGCCAGCGGAGAGGGACTAGCGACCACCGGGGAGCTGTTTTTT CASGEGLATTGELFF
TRBJ2-7 - - TRBV29-1 TGCAGCGCAGCGGGTTCATCCTACGAGCAGTACTTC CSAAGSSYEQYF
TRBJ2-7 TRBD1 - TRBV10-3 TGTGCCATCAAAATGGACAGGGAGTCCTACGAGCAGTACTTC CAIKMDRESYEQYF
TRBJ1-6 TRBD1 - TRBV7-8 TGTGCCAGCAGCTCGACAGGGGCAGTGGGTTCACCCCTCCACTTT CASSSTGAVGSPLHF
TRBJ2-1 - - TRBV7-6 TGTGCCAGCAGCCCTGTATCAGGGACCTACAATGAGCAGTTCTTC CASSPVSGTYNEQFF
TRBJ2-7 TRBD1 - TRBV6-6 TGTGCCAGCAACCCGACAGGGAAGAACGAGCAGTACTTC CASNPTGKNEQYF
TRBJ1-1 - few TRBV11-2 TGTGCCAGCAGCTTAGGTTGGGGGAGCACTGAAGCTTTCTTT CASSLGWGSTEAFF
TRBJ2-7 - - TRBV5-1 TGCGCCAGCAGCTCTGGGGCCCTGCCTTCCTACGAGCAGTACTTC CASSSGALPSYEQYF
TRBJ2-1 TRBD1 - TRBV28 TGTGCCAGCAGTACTCCGGGACAGGGCGATGAGCAGTTCTTC CASSTPGQGDEQFF
TRBJ2-5 - - TRBV20-1 TGCAGTGCTAGAGAACTCGTTCAAGAGACCCAGTACTTC CSARELVQETQYF
TRBJ1-5 - - TRBV4-1 TGCGCCAGCAGCCACGATTCCCTCGGGTCCTACGATCAGCCCCAGCATTTT CASSHDSLGSYDQPQHF
TRBJ2-1 - few TRBV9 TGTGCCAGCAGCCGAAGCGGGACATACTACAATGAGCAGTTCTTC CASSRSGTYYNEQFF
TRBJ2-1 TRBD2 - TRBV11-3 TGTGCCAGCAGCTTAGATCGCAGCGGGGGTAAGGGTGAGCAGTTCTTC CASSLDRSGGKGEQFF
TRBJ2-1 - - TRBV11-3 TGTGCCAGCAGACGGATCGATGAGCAGTTCTTC CASRRIDEQFF
TRBJ2-3 TRBD2 - TRBV7-2 TGTGCCAGCAGCACAAGAGCCCAGACTAGCCCGGATACGCAGTATTTT CASSTRAQTSPDTQYF
TRBJ2-3 TRBD2 few TRBV20-1 TGCAGTGCTAGCGGGACTATCCTCACAGATACGCAGTATTTT CSASGTILTDTQYF
TRBJ2-5 TRBD2 - TRBV15 TGTGCCACCAGAGTGGGGCGGGGGGACCAAGAGACCCAGTACTTC CATRVGRGDQETQYF
TRBJ2-3 - - TRBV5-4 TGTGCCAGCAGCTCCCAGACTAGCACAGATACGCAGTATTTT CASSSQTSTDTQYF
TRBJ1-1 - - TRBV7-9 TGTGCCAGCAGAAGACCGGGACACCTGAACACTGAAGCTTTCTTT CASRRPGHLNTEAFF
TRBJ1-2 - - TRBV12-3/TRBV12-4 TGTGCCAGCAGTCGGGGTGACTATGGCTACACCTTC CASSRGDYGYTF
TRBJ1-1 - - TRBV5-6 TGTGCCAGCAGCTTGGTTATGGCAGTTGAAGCTTTCTTT CASSLVMAVEAFF
TRBJ2-3 - - TRBV10-3 TGTGCCATCAGTGGGCCCACTCGTGTCAGCGATGGAGGCACAGATACGCAGTATTTT CAISGPTRVSDGGTDTQYF
TRBJ1-5 - - TRBV16 TGTGCCAGCAGCCAATCTGTCGGGGTCCAGCCCCAGCATTTT CASSQSVGVQPQHF
TRBJ2-5 - many TRBV2 TGTGCCAGCAGGCCGGACGAAGAGACCCAGTACTTC CASRPDEETQYF
TRBJ2-2 TRBD1 - TRBV2 TGTGCCAGCAGCGGGACAGTCCCGAACACCGGGGAGCTGTTTTTT CASSGTVPNTGELFF
TRBJ2-1 TRBD2 - TRBV4-2 TGTGCCAGCAGCCAGGTAGCGGGAGCCTACAATGAGCAGTTCTTC CASSQVAGAYNEQFF
TRBJ2-3 - - TRBV5-1 TGCGCCAGCAACAGGGTACCCCCATCAGATACGCAGTATTTT CASNRVPPSDTQYF
TRBJ2-5 - - TRBV5-1 TGCGCCAGCCGGATAGCGGTACAAGAGACCCAGTACTTC CASRIAVQETQYF
TRBJ2-5 - - TRBV5-4 TGTGCCAGCAGCCCAGGGACCCCTCTGGCGGAGACCCAGTACTTC CASSPGTPLAETQYF
TRBJ2-2 - - TRBV27 TGTGCCAGCAGTTTCTCTTTCGGGGAGCTGTTTTTT CASSFSFGELFF
TRBJ2-5 - - TRBV4-3 TGCGCCAGCAGCCAAGAAGGGGGGCAGGAGACCCAGTACTTC CASSQEGGQETQYF
TRBJ1-1 - - TRBV6-5 TGTGCCAGCGGCCGTGGCACTGAAGCTTTCTTT CASGRGTEAFF
TRBJ1-1 - - TRBV20-1 TGCAGTGCTCCCAGACGAAGGGACCCGGCTTTCTTT CSAPRRRDPAFF
TRBJ1-1 - few TRBV28 TGTGCCAGCACTTGGGGGGGAATGGGTGAAGCTTTCTTT CASTWGGMGEAFF
TRBJ2-1 - many TRBV27 TGTGCCAGCCGGCTAGGTTTTAGTTACAATGAGCAGTTCTTC CASRLGFSYNEQFF
TRBJ2-7 TRBD1 - TRBV19 TGTGCCAGTAGTATAGCCAGCTACGGGACAGGACTCTACGAGCAGTACTTC CASSIASYGTGLYEQYF
TRBJ1-2 - - TRBV4-3 TGCGCCAGCAGCCAAGATCGCCGGCAGGGGAATTACTATGGCTACACCTTC CASSQDRRQGNYYGYTF
TRBJ2-1 - - TRBV4-3 TGCGCCAGCAGCCATCCTAGGGGAGCAGCCTACAATGAGCAGTTCTTC CASSHPRGAAYNEQFF
TRBJ1-4 - - TRBV5-1 TGCGCCAGCAGCCGGACGGTCTCAACTAATGAAAAACTGTTTTTT CASSRTVSTNEKLFF
TRBJ1-1 - few TRBV21-1 TGTGCCAGCAGCAAAGAGGGGGAGACAGGTTCCTACTTCCCCATGAACACTGAAGCTTTCTTT CASSKEGETGSYFPMNTEAFF
TRBJ1-1 - many TRBV28 TGTGCCAGCAGTTTAAGGACTGAAGCTTTCTTT CASSLRTEAFF
TRBJ2-2 TRBD2 few TRBV7-2 TGTGCCAGCAGCTTAGTTACTAGCGGGGGGGCCGGGACCACCGGGGAGCTGTTTTTT CASSLVTSGGAGTTGELFF
TRBJ2-3 - few TRBV28 TGTGCCAGCATCTCAGCTAGCACAGATACGCAGTATTTT CASISASTDTQYF
TRBJ2-1 TRBD1 - TRBV5-1 TGCGCCAGCAGCTCATCCGGGACAGTCAATAACAATGAGCAGTTCTTC CASSSSGTVNNNEQFF
TRBJ2-5 TRBD1 - TRBV2 TGTGCCTCAAAACCCGGGCAGGGGGCGTGGGAGACCCAGTACTTC CASKPGQGAWETQYF
TRBJ2-1 - - TRBV28 TGTGCCAGCAGGGCACATGGGGGCGGCGGGGACAATGAGCAGTTCTTC CASRAHGGGGDNEQFF
TRBJ2-3 - many TRBV29-1 TGCAGCGCAGACAGAGCTTTGGGAGATACGCAGTATTTT CSADRALGDTQYF
TRBJ1-2 - many TRBV29-1 TGCAGCGTTGTACTCCCAGCAGCCCCACGAGAGGGCTACACCTTC CSVVLPAAPREGYTF
TRBJ2-6 TRBD1 few TRBV2 TGTGCCAGCAGTGAACGCAGACAGGGCTACTCTGGGGCCAACGTCCTGACTTTC CASSERRQGYSGANVLTF